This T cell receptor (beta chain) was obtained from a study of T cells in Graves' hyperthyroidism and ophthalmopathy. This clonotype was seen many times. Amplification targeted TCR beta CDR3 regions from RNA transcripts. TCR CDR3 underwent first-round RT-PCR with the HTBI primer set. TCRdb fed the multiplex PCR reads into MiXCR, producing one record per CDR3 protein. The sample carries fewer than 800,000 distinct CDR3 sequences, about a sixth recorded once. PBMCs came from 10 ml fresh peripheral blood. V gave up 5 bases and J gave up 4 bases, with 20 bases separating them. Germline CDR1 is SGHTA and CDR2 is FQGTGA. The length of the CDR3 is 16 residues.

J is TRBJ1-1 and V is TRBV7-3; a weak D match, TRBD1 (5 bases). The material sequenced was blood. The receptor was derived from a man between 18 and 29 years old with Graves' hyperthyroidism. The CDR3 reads CASSLQGSGAGTEAFF. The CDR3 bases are TGTGCCAGCAGCCTCCAGGGTTCCGGTGCTGGCACTGAAGCTTTCTTT.